Listed below are T cell receptor beta chains from one sample, sequenced in a study of blood T cell repertoires in COVID-19. Here immunoSEQ multiplex PCR was the method, and the copy in TCRdb shows in-frame clones only, minus some. Of around 200,000 clones detected, 70% to 85% appear once; the ten largest clones hold more than 5.5%. Material for sequencing was peripheral blood. Every receptor here comes from a human donor in a cohort sampled during active COVID-19. CDR3s include the opening cysteine and the closing phenylalanine or tryptophan. Each record gives: CDR3 protein, CDR3 DNA, clone size, D gene, J gene, V gene. D genes are given only for firm matches. Only some rows state a clone size, as once, few, many or a class for expanded clones.

CDR3: CASSVSRSYGYTF
DNA: TGTGCCAGCAGCGTGAGTCGGAGCTATGGCTACACCTTC
size: NA
D: NA
J: TRBJ1-2
V: TRBV9

CDR3: CASSFGQGRETQYF
DNA: TGCGCCAGCAGTTTCGGACAGGGACGAGAGACCCAGTACTTC
size: NA
D: TRBD1
J: TRBJ2-5
V: TRBV5-1

CDR3: CASSYAGQGTPGGYTF
DNA: TGTGCCAGCAGCTACGCCGGACAGGGGACTCCTGGTGGCTACACCTTC
size: NA
D: TRBD1
J: TRBJ1-2
V: TRBV11-3

CDR3: CASSYSGGKYQETQYF
DNA: TGTGCCAGCAGTTACTCCGGGGGAAAGTACCAAGAGACCCAGTACTTC
size: NA
D: NA
J: TRBJ2-5
V: TRBV6-5

CDR3: CAWSGQGETQYF
DNA: TGTGCCTGGAGTGGACAGGGAGAGACCCAGTACTTC
size: NA
D: TRBD1
J: TRBJ2-5
V: TRBV30

CDR3: CASSFGRGMGAFF
DNA: TGTGCCAGTAGTTTCGGCAGGGGGATGGGGGCTTTCTTT
size: NA
D: TRBD1
J: TRBJ1-1
V: TRBV19

CDR3: CASSFGLRGGYEQYF
DNA: TGTGCCAGCAGCTTTGGATTGCGGGGGGGCTACGAGCAGTACTTC
size: once
D: TRBD2
J: TRBJ2-7
V: TRBV11-2

CDR3: CASSIQVTDQNTIYF
DNA: TGTGCCAGTAGTATCCAAGTGACAGATCAAAACACCATATATTTT
size: NA
D: NA
J: TRBJ1-3
V: TRBV19

CDR3: CASSQQGANTEAFF
DNA: TGTGCCAGCAGTCAACAGGGGGCGAACACTGAAGCTTTCTTT
size: NA
D: TRBD1
J: TRBJ1-1
V: TRBV6-5

CDR3: CASSQDLNQPQHF
DNA: TGCGCCAGCAGCCAAGATCTTAATCAGCCCCAGCATTTT
size: NA
D: NA
J: TRBJ1-5
V: TRBV4-1

CDR3: CASSSPTSGGQETQYF
DNA: TGTGCCAGCAGTTCCCCGACTAGCGGGGGGCAAGAGACCCAGTACTTC
size: NA
D: TRBD2
J: TRBJ2-5
V: TRBV7-6

CDR3: CACWDRDNEQFF
DNA: TGTGCCTGTTGGGACAGAGACAATGAGCAGTTCTTC
size: few
D: TRBD1
J: TRBJ2-1
V: TRBV30

CDR3: CASSATGIYGYTF
DNA: TGTGCCAGCAGCGCAACAGGGATTTATGGCTACACCTTC
size: NA
D: NA
J: TRBJ1-2
V: TRBV11-2

CDR3: CASSRPRLAGDGNEQYF
DNA: TGTGCCAGCTCGCGGCCCCGGTTAGCGGGGGACGGAAACGAGCAGTACTTC
size: NA
D: TRBD2
J: TRBJ2-7
V: TRBV18